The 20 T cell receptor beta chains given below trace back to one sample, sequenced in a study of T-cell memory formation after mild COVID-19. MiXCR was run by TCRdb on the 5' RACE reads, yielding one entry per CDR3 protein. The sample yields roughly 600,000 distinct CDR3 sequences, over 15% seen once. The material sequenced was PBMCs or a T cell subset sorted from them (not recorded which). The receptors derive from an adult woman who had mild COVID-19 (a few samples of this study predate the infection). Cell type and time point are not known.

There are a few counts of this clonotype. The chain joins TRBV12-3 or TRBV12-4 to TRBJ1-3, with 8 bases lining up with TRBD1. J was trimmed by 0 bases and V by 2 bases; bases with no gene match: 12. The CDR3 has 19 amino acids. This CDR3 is CASSLKDRVKFRSGNTIYF. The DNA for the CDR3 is TGTGCCAGCAGTTTAAAGGACAGGGTTAAGTTTCGCTCTGGAAACACCATATATTTT.

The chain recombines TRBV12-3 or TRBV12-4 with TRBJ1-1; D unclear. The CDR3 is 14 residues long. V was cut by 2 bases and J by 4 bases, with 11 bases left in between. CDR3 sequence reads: CASSLSGKATEAFF. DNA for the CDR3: TGTGCCAGCAGTTTATCGGGGAAGGCCACTGAAGCTTTCTTT.

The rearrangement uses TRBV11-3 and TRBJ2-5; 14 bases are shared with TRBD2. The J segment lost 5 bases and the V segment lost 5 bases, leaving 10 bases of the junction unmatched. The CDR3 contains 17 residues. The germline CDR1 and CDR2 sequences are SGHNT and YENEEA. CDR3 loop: CASSKGLAGARWETQYF. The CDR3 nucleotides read TGTGCCAGCAGCAAGGGACTAGCGGGAGCCCGGTGGGAGACCCAGTACTTC.

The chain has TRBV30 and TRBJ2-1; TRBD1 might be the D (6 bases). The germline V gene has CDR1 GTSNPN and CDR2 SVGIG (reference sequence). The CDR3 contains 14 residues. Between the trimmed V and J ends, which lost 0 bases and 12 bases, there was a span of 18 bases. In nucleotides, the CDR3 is TGTGCCTGGAGTGTTGGGGGCTCCCCGCCGGGGCAGTTCTTC. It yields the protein CAWSVGGSPPGQFF.

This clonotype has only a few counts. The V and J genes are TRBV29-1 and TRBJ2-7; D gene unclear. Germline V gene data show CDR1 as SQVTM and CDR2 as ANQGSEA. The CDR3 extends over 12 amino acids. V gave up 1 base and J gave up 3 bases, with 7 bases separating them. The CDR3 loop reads CSVEVTGYEQYF. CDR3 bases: TGCAGCGTTGAAGTCACGGGCTACGAGCAGTACTTC.

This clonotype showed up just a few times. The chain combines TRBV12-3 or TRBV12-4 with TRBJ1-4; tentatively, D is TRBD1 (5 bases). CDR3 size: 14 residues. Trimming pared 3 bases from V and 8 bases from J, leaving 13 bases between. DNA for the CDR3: TGTGCCAGCAGTTTTGGCGGGGGTGGGGAAAAACTGTTTTTT. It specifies CASSFGGGGEKLFF.

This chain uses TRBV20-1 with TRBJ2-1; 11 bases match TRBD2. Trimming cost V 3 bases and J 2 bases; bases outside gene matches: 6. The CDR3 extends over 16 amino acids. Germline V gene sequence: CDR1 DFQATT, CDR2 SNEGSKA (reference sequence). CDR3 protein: CSARQIAGGAYNEQFF. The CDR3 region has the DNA TGCAGTGCTAGGCAAATAGCGGGAGGGGCCTACAATGAGCAGTTCTTC.

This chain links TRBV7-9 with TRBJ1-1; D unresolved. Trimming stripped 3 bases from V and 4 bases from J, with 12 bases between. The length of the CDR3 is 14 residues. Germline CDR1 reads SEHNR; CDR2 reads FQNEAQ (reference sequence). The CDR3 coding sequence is TGTGCCAGCAGCTTGGGGTACGGTGGCACTGAAGCTTTCTTT. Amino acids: CASSLGYGGTEAFF. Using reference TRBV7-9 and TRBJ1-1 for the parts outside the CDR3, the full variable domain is DTGVSQNPRHKITKRGQNVTFRCDPISEHNRLYWYRQTLGQGPEFLTYFQNEAQLEKSRLLSDRFSAERPKGSFSTLEIQRTEQGDSAMYLCASSLGYGGTEAFFGQGTRLTVV.

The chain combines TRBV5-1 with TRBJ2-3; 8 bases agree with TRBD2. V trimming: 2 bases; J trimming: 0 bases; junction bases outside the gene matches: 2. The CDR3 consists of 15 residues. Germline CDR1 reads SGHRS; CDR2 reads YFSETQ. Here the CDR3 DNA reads TGCGCCAGCAGCTTCGGGACTAGGAGCACAGATACGCAGTATTTT. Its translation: CASSFGTRSTDTQYF. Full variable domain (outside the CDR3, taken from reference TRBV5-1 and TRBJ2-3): KAGVTQTPRYLIKTRGQQVTLSCSPISGHRSVSWYQQTPGQGLQFLFEYFSETQRNKGNFPGRFSGRQFSNSRSEMNVSTLELGDSALYLCASSFGTRSTDTQYFGPGTRLTVL.

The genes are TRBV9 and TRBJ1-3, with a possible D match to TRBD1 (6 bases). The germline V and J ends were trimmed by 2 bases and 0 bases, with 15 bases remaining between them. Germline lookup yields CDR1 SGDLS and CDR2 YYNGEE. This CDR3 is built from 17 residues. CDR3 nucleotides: TGTGCCAGCAGCGTTGGGACAAATCAAAACTCTGGAAACACCATATATTTT. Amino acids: CASSVGTNQNSGNTIYF.

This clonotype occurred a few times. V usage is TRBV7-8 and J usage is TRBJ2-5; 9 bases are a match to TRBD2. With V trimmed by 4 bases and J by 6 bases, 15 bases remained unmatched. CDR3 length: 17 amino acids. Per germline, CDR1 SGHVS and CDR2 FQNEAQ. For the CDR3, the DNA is TGTGCCAGCAGCTCCCTAGCGGGATCCTCCGGGACCAAGACCCAGTACTTC. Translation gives CASSSLAGSSGTKTQYF.

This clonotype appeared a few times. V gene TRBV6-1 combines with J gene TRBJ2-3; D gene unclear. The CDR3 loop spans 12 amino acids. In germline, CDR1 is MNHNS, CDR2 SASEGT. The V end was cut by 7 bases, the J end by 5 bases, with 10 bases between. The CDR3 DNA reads TGTGCCAGCACGGTAGTAGTAGATACGCAGTATTTT. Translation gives CASTVVVDTQYF.

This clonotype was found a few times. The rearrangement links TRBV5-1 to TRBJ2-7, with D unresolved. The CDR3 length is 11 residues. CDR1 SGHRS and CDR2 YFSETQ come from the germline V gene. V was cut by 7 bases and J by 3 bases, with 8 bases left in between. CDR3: CASARDYEQYF. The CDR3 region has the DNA TGCGCCAGCGCAAGGGACTACGAGCAGTACTTC.

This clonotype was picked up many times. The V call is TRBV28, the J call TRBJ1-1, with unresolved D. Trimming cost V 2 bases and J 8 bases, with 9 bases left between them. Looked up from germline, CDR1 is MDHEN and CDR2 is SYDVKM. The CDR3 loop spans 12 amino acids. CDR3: CASSLTGREAFF. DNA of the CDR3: TGTGCCAGCAGTTTAACGGGCAGGGAAGCTTTCTTT.

The CDR3 DNA reads as TGTGCCAGCAGCCCCCGTCGGATGACACAAGAGACCCAGTACTTC. Protein: CASSPRRMTQETQYF. The chain couples TRBV6-5 to TRBJ2-5; the D is unclear. CDR3 size: 15 residues. The germline gives CDR1 MNHEY, CDR2 SVGAGI. V lost 6 bases and J lost 2, with 16 bases in between.

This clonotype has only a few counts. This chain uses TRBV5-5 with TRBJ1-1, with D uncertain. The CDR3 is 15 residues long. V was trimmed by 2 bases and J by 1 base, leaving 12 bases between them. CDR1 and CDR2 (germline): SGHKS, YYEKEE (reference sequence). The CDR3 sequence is CASSFPDYPNTEAFF. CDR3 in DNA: TGTGCCAGCAGCTTCCCCGACTATCCGAACACTGAAGCTTTCTTT.

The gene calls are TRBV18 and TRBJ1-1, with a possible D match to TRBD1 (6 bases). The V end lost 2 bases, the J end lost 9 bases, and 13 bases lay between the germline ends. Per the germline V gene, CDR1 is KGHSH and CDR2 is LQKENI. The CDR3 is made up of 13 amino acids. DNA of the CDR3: TGTGCCAGCTCACCAAACTTGGACAGTCAAGCTTTCTTT. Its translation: CASSPNLDSQAFF.

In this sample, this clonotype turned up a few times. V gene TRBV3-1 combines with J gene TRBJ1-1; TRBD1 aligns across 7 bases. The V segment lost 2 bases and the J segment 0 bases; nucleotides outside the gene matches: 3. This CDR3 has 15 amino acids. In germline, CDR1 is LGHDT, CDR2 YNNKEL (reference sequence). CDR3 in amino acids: CASSQYRGLNTEAFF. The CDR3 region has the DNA TGTGCCAGCAGCCAATACAGGGGATTGAACACTGAAGCTTTCTTT.

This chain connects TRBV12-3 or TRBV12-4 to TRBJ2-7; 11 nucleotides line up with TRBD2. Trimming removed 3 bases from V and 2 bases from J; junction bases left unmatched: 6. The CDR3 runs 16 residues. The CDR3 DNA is TGTGCCAGCAGTTTGGGACTAGCGGTAGGGACCTACGAGCAGTACTTC. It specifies CASSLGLAVGTYEQYF.

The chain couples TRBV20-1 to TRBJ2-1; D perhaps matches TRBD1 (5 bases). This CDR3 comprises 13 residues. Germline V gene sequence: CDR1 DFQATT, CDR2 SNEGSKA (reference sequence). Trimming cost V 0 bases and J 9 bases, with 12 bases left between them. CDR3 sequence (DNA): TGCAGTGCTAGAGACGCACTAAGGGGTGAGCAGTTCTTC. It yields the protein CSARDALRGEQFF.